This T cell receptor beta chain comes out of a study of early T cells in non-severe SARS-CoV-2 infection. This clonotype has a count of ten or more. TCRdb re-analysed the 5' RACE reads in MiXCR, keeping a single row per CDR3 protein. The data hold roughly 86,000 distinct CDR3 sequences, with more than 5% observed a single time. The clonotype was recovered from an adult who was a healthcare worker with PCR-confirmed SARS-CoV-2 infection or an uninfected control (not recorded which). Sample: whole blood.

The CDR3 region is CATSSDVGNTEAFF. CDR3 coding DNA: TGTGCCACCAGCAGTGACGTGGGGAACACTGAAGCTTTCTTT. The chain recombines TRBV15 with TRBJ1-1; D is undetermined. Trimming pared 3 bases from V and 1 base from J, leaving 9 bases between. Germline-derived CDR1 and CDR2 are LNHNV and YYDKDF (reference sequence). The CDR3 has 14 residues. Looking up the rest from reference TRBV15 and TRBJ1-1 gives the full variable domain: DAMVIQNPRYQVTQFGKPVTLSCSQTLNHNVMYWYQQKSSQAPKLLFHYYDKDFNNEADTPDNFQSRRPNTSFCFLDIRSPGLGDTAMYLCATSSDVGNTEAFFGQGTRLTVV.